This TCR beta chain was documented in a study of PD-L1 blockade in urothelial cancer. This clone appeared once. Sequencing used immunoSEQ multiplex PCR; TCRdb keeps in-frame clones, though not all of them. The table includes about 66,000 clones, roughly 90% detected once. Sample time point: peripheral blood 6 weeks after treatment start. V lost 8 bases, J lost 2 bases, and 10 bases lay in between. The CDR3 consists of 13 residues. In germline, CDR1 is MNHNY, CDR2 SVGAGI (reference sequence). V is TRBV6-6 and J is TRBJ1-5; weak D call: TRBD1 (6 bases). The clonotype was recovered from a man in his fifties or sixties with urothelial cancer. Source: PBMCs, taken around atezolizumab (anti-PD-L1) treatment. DNA of the CDR3: TGTGCCAGCGGGGGCCCGGGCAATCAGCCCCAGCATTTT. Its translation: CASGGPGNQPQHF.